This TCR beta chain was profiled in a study of PD-1 blockade in classical Hodgkin lymphoma. In every patient, relapse followed autologous stem cell transplantation, while exposure to brentuximab vedotin differed. The CDR3 contains 13 residues. Trimming took 3 bases from V and 3 from J, leaving 6 bases between them. Germline loops: CDR1 SEHNR, CDR2 FQNEAQ (reference sequence). Clones were sequenced by immunoSEQ multiplex PCR, and TCRdb holds only the in-frame ones, with some missing. The table records 70,000 to 85,000 clones, approximately 94% of them present only once. The material sequenced was peripheral blood mononuclear cells (PBMCs), taken at baseline. The receptor's source is a human donor with classical Hodgkin lymphoma. V usage is TRBV7-9 and J usage is TRBJ1-3, with no clear D. CDR3 protein: CASSFLGGNTIYF. CDR3 sequence (DNA): TGTGCCAGCAGCTTTTTGGGTGGAAACACCATATATTTT.